One and the same sample provided the 18 T cell receptor beta chains below, sequenced in a study of technical replicates of blood from a few donors. Repertoires were generated with immunoSEQ multiplex PCR, while TCRdb's copy carries only in-frame clones and drops some. The sample holds some 70,000 clones; roughly 92% are singletons and the top ten take 4.5% to 5%. Source material: PBMCs. The source is a human donor in good health. Some clones in this sample may be carry-over from other donors' samples.

V gene TRBV7-2 combines with J gene TRBJ2-3; D unresolved. V lost 5 bases and J lost 1, with 13 bases in between. The CDR3 consists of 15 residues. Looked up from germline, CDR1 is SGHTA and CDR2 is FQGNSA. The chain's CDR3 is CASSPDSLGTDTQYF. CDR3 bases: TGTGCCAGCAGCCCAGACTCCCTGGGCACAGATACGCAGTATTTT.

The rearrangement links TRBV14 to TRBJ1-6; D might be TRBD1 (5 bases). The CDR3 contains 15 residues. Germline V lookup: CDR1 SGHDN, CDR2 FVKESK. The V end was cut by 1 base, the J end by 7 bases, with 11 bases between. The CDR3 nucleotides are TGTGCCAGCAGCCAAGTTAAGGGGAAAAATTCACCCCTCCACTTT. It translates to CASSQVKGKNSPLHF.

This chain joins TRBV7-9 and TRBJ1-1, with D unclear. The germline V gene encodes CDR1 SEHNR and CDR2 FQNEAQ (reference sequence). The CDR3 length is 12 residues. Trimming took 1 base from V and 9 from J, leaving 9 bases between them. The CDR3 region is CASSLVAGKAFF. The CDR3, as DNA: TGTGCCAGCAGCTTAGTTGCAGGTAAAGCTTTCTTT.

The chain is built from TRBV19 and TRBJ1-2; D unclear. Germline loops: CDR1 LNHDA, CDR2 SQIVND (reference sequence). The CDR3 has 12 amino acids. Trimming shortened V by 6 bases and J by 6 bases, and 11 bases separated the two germline ends. The CDR3 spells CASRTDGHGYTF. The CDR3 bases are TGTGCCAGTAGAACCGATGGGCATGGCTACACCTTC.

This chain links TRBV7-6 with TRBJ2-5, with TRBD2 identical over 8 bases. CDR1 is SGHVS and CDR2 is FNYEAQ in the germline V gene. V shed 4 bases and J 4 bases; nucleotides not matched to a gene: 11. This CDR3 is 16 amino acids long. As DNA, the CDR3 is TGTGCCAGCAGCTACGGGGGGGGGTACGTTCGAGAGACCCAGTACTTC. It is translated as CASSYGGGYVRETQYF.

This sequence joins TRBV5-4 and TRBJ1-5, with 11 bases that match TRBD1. The V and J ends lost 4 bases and 7 bases, in that order; junction bases with no gene match: 7. The CDR3 length is 15 residues. Per germline, CDR1 SGHNT and CDR2 YYREEE (reference sequence). CDR3 sequence (DNA): TGTGCCAGCAGCGAAGGGACAGGGGGTGGACAGCCCCAGCATTTT. It is translated as CASSEGTGGGQPQHF.

The J gene is TRBJ1-4, the V gene TRBV11-2; D ambiguous. The germline V gene encodes CDR1 SGHAT and CDR2 FQNNGV. CDR3 length equals 15 residues. V dropped 0 bases and J dropped 4 bases, with 9 bases sitting between them. This CDR3 is CASSLDGRVNEKLFF. The CDR3 region has the DNA TGTGCCAGCAGCTTAGATGGGAGGGTTAATGAAAAACTGTTTTTT.

V usage is TRBV7-2 and J usage is TRBJ2-7; tentatively, D is TRBD1 (6 bases). CDR1 and CDR2 (germline): SGHTA, FQGNSA. V was clipped by 5 bases and J by 6 bases, with 14 bases between them. The CDR3 sequence is 13 residues long. Here the CDR3 reads CASSASTGSEQYF. The CDR3 DNA is TGTGCCAGCAGCGCCTCCACAGGGAGCGAGCAGTACTTC. The variable domain in full, completed from reference TRBV7-2 and TRBJ2-7, reads GAGVSQSPSNKVTEKGKDVELRCDPISGHTALYWYRQSLGQGLEFLIYFQGNSAPDKSGLPSDRFSAERTGGSVSTLTIQRTQQEDSAVYLCASSASTGSEQYFGPGTRLTVT.

The V and J genes are TRBV5-1 and TRBJ2-1, with D perhaps TRBD2 (6 bases). CDR1 SGHRS and CDR2 YFSETQ come from the germline V gene. V lost 10 bases to trimming and J lost 7 bases, with 12 bases between them. The CDR3 covers 11 residues. The CDR3 protein is CASGERNEQFF. In DNA, the CDR3 is TGCGCCTCGGGGGAGAGGAATGAGCAGTTCTTC.

The V call is TRBV19, the J call TRBJ2-2, with 9 bases identical to TRBD1. Per germline, CDR1 LNHDA and CDR2 SQIVND (reference sequence). The CDR3 has 14 residues. V shed 6 bases and J 6 bases; nucleotides not matched to a gene: 5. CDR3 coding DNA: TGTGCCAGTAGGACAGGGGGTGGGTCCGGGGAGCTGTTTTTT. Its translation is CASRTGGGSGELFF.

The V gene is TRBV9, the J gene TRBJ2-5; TRBD2 matches at 7 bases. CDR3 length: 15 amino acids. CDR1 SGDLS and CDR2 YYNGEE come from the germline V gene. The J segment lost 0 bases and the V segment lost 0 bases, leaving 2 bases of the junction unmatched. CDR3 coding DNA: TGTGCCAGCAGCGTAGAAGCGGGGAACCAAGAGACCCAGTACTTC. This translates into CASSVEAGNQETQYF.

V usage is TRBV4-2 and J usage is TRBJ2-2; tentative D call: TRBD2 (6 bases). Trimming removed 0 bases at V and 4 bases at J, with 15 bases between. The CDR3 length is 17 residues. CDR1 is LGHNA, CDR2 YNFKEQ, per germline. DNA of the CDR3: TGTGCCAGCAGCCAAGAAACGATAGGACTACGCACCGGGGAGCTGTTTTTT. Its protein is CASSQETIGLRTGELFF.

This chain connects TRBV5-1 to TRBJ2-1; 7 positions match TRBD2. With V trimmed by 0 bases and J by 7 bases, 10 bases remained unmatched. The CDR3 length is 16 residues. CDR1 and CDR2 from the germline V gene are SGHRS and YFSETQ. CDR3 protein: CASSLGDYPKTNEQFF. As DNA, the CDR3 is TGCGCCAGCAGCTTGGGGGACTATCCCAAAACGAATGAGCAGTTCTTC.

V and J are TRBV18 and TRBJ1-2; D is perhaps TRBD1 (6 bases). The CDR3 covers 19 residues. The V and J ends lost 5 bases and 1 base respectively, with 26 bases between them. Germline V gene data show CDR1 as KGHSH and CDR2 as LQKENI. The CDR3 nucleotides are TGTGCCAGCTCAAAGGGGATGACGGGGGGCGCGGATCGTAACTATGGCTACACCTTC. Amino acid sequence: CASSKGMTGGADRNYGYTF.

The chain employs TRBV15 and TRBJ1-4, with 8 bases lining up with TRBD1. Per the germline V gene, CDR1 is LNHNV and CDR2 is YYDKDF (reference sequence). Unmatched junction bases numbered 15, after V lost 10 bases and J lost 8 bases. The CDR3 length is 15 residues. The chain's CDR3 is CARASVGQVIEKLFF. The CDR3 DNA sequence: TGTGCCAGGGCGTCAGTGGGACAGGTTATAGAAAAACTGTTTTTT.

The V call is TRBV2, the J call TRBJ1-4; tentatively, D is TRBD1 (5 bases). The CDR3 consists of 14 residues. Trimming stripped 2 bases from V and 4 bases from J, with 8 bases between. Germline V lookup: CDR1 SNHLY, CDR2 FYNNEI. In nucleotides, the CDR3 is TGTGCCAGCAGTGAATCAGGGAATAATGAAAAACTGTTTTTT. Translated, it gives CASSESGNNEKLFF.

The CDR3 region has the DNA TGTGCCAGCAGCCTAAGTCGGGACAGCACTGAAGCTTTCTTT. This translates into CASSLSRDSTEAFF. The chain couples TRBV7-2 to TRBJ1-1, with TRBD1 matching 7 bases. This CDR3 region has 14 residues. V shed 5 bases, J shed 4 bases, and the junction held 7 bases outside the gene matches. In germline, CDR1 is SGHTA, CDR2 FQGNSA.

The J gene is TRBJ2-7, the V gene TRBV18; TRBD1 agrees at 10 bases. Germline loops: CDR1 KGHSH, CDR2 LQKENI. V trimming: 2 bases; J trimming: 3 bases; junction bases outside the gene matches: 1. This CDR3 is 14 amino acids long. The CDR3 DNA reads TGTGCCAGCTCACCATGGACAGGGGGCTACGAGCAGTACTTC. This encodes CASSPWTGGYEQYF.